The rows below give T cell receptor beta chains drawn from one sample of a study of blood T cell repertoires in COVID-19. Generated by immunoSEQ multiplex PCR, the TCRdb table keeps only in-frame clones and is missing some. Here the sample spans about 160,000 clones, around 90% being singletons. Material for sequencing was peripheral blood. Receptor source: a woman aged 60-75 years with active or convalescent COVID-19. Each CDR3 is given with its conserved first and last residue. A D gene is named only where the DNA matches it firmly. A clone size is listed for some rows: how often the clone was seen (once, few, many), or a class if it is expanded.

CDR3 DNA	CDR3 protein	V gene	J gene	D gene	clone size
TGTGCCAGCAGTGGGCAGGGGGTGGCCTATGGCTACACCTTC	CASSGQGVAYGYTF	TRBV2	TRBJ1-2	TRBD1	-
TGTGCCAGTAGGACGGGACTCGCAACTGAAGCTTTCTTT	CASRTGLATEAFF	TRBV19	TRBJ1-1	-	-
TGTGCAAGTCGCTTAGCGCCTAGCGGGGCCCAAGAGACCCAGTACTTC	CASRLAPSGAQETQYF	TRBV12-2	TRBJ2-5	-	-
TGTGCCAGCAGCTTAGCTCCCAGGGGTACGAATGAGCAGTTCTTC	CASSLAPRGTNEQFF	TRBV7-2	TRBJ2-1	-	-
TGTGCCAGTAGAATCGACAGGGAGGACACTGAAGCTTTCTTT	CASRIDREDTEAFF	TRBV19	TRBJ1-1	TRBD1	-
TGTGCCAGCTCACCTGAGCAGGGCGCATCGGGTGAGCAGTACTTC	CASSPEQGASGEQYF	TRBV18	TRBJ2-7	-	few
TGCGCCAGCAGCGTCCAGGGCGGGGAACACAATGAGCAGTTCTTC	CASSVQGGEHNEQFF	TRBV5-1	TRBJ2-1	-	-
TGTGCCAGCAGCCAGGATGTGGGTGAAAAACTGTTTTTT	CASSQDVGEKLFF	TRBV5-6	TRBJ1-4	-	-
TGTGCCAGCAGTGAGACGCTGTCGGGACAGGGGTTCTATGGCTACACCTTC	CASSETLSGQGFYGYTF	TRBV6-1	TRBJ1-2	TRBD1	once
TGTGCCATCAGTGACACCGACAGGGGATCGGAGCCCCAGCATTTT	CAISDTDRGSEPQHF	TRBV10-3	TRBJ1-5	TRBD1	-
TGTGCCAGCAGCTTTCTCAGGGGGCTCGGGACTGAAGCTTTCTTT	CASSFLRGLGTEAFF	TRBV13	TRBJ1-1	TRBD1	-
TGTGCCAGTAGTACCCTCACTAGCGGGGGGGCGGCAGATACGCAGTATTTT	CASSTLTSGGAADTQYF	TRBV19	TRBJ2-3	TRBD2	-
TGTGCCAGCAGCCGGGACAGGAAGAATCAGCCCCAGCATTTT	CASSRDRKNQPQHF	TRBV7-8	TRBJ1-5	TRBD1	-
TGCGCCAGCAGCCCGCAGGGACAAGCCACAGATACGCAGTATTTT	CASSPQGQATDTQYF	TRBV5-1	TRBJ2-3	-	-
TGTGCCAGCAGCCAAGATTCCCGGACAGAAGAGACCCAGTACTTC	CASSQDSRTEETQYF	TRBV3-1/TRBV3-2	TRBJ2-5	-	-
TGTGCCAGCAGTTATTCCGGGATCGGCAATCAGCCCCAGCATTTT	CASSYSGIGNQPQHF	TRBV6-5	TRBJ1-5	-	-
TGCGCCAGCAGCCAAGACACGGGGGAAAAACTGTTTTTT	CASSQDTGEKLFF	TRBV4-3	TRBJ1-4	-	-
TGTGCCAGCGCAGCCAAGGGACTAGCGGGGGGGGCAAGTCGCAATGAGCAGTTCTTC	CASAAKGLAGGASRNEQFF	TRBV3-1/TRBV3-2	TRBJ2-1	TRBD2	-
TGTGCCAGCACCGCAGGGGCCCACGGGGAGCTGTTTTTT	CASTAGAHGELFF	TRBV9	TRBJ2-2	-	-
TGCGCCAGCAAGGACAGGACCCTCTCCCATGAGCAGTTCTTC	CASKDRTLSHEQFF	TRBV5-1	TRBJ2-1	TRBD1	-
TGCGCCAGCAGCCGACAACCGGGACAGGGGGCAACCGGGGAGCTGTTTTTT	CASSRQPGQGATGELFF	TRBV4-3	TRBJ2-2	TRBD1	-
TGTGCCAGCAGCCAAGACAGGGTGAACACTGAAGCTTTCTTT	CASSQDRVNTEAFF	TRBV3-1/TRBV3-2	TRBJ1-1	-	-
TGTGCCAGCAGCTTGGAACAGGAGAAACCTGGAAACACCATATATTTT	CASSLEQEKPGNTIYF	TRBV5-6	TRBJ1-3	-	-
TGTGCCAGCAGCTTATTGAGGAGGGATACGCAGTATTTT	CASSLLRRDTQYF	TRBV7-2	TRBJ2-3	-	-
TGTGCCAGTTCCAGGGGTTTGAACACTGAAGCTTTCTTT	CASSRGLNTEAFF	TRBV27	TRBJ1-1	-	-
TGTGCCAGTAGTATAGGACTTGCGAACACCGGGGAGCTGTTTTTT	CASSIGLANTGELFF	TRBV19	TRBJ2-2	-	once
TGTGCCAGCAGCCAAGAAGGGACAGGGGGATGGACTGAAGCTTTCTTT	CASSQEGTGGWTEAFF	TRBV3-1/TRBV3-2	TRBJ1-1	TRBD1	-
TGTGCCAGCAGTTTTGGGGCCTCCAAAAACATTCAGTACTTC	CASSFGASKNIQYF	TRBV27	TRBJ2-4	-	-
TGTGCCAGCATCCCCGGACAGGGGAGTGGGGGCTACACCTTC	CASIPGQGSGGYTF	TRBV6-5	TRBJ1-2	TRBD1	few
TGTGCCAGTAGTACTACAGGGGGCGGTAATCAGCCCCAGCATTTT	CASSTTGGGNQPQHF	TRBV19	TRBJ1-5	TRBD1	-
TGTGCCAGTAGGAGGGACAGGGGGACGTGGACTGAAGCTTTCTTT	CASRRDRGTWTEAFF	TRBV19	TRBJ1-1	TRBD1	few
TGTGCCAGCTCACCTCCGGGACAAGCAGCCGGGGAGCTGTTTTTT	CASSPPGQAAGELFF	TRBV18	TRBJ2-2	-	-
TGCGCCAGCAGCCAAGTCGCAGGGTTTATTGGTGAGCAGTACTTC	CASSQVAGFIGEQYF	TRBV4-3	TRBJ2-7	-	-
TGTGCCATCAGTGAGGACAGGGCCGATTCTTCTGGGGCCAACGTCCTGACTTTC	CAISEDRADSSGANVLTF	TRBV10-3	TRBJ2-6	TRBD1	-
TGTGCCAGCAGCCGCCGGGGGGGTTACGAGCAGTACTTC	CASSRRGGYEQYF	TRBV27	TRBJ2-7	TRBD2	-
TGTGCCAGCAGTTTTGCGGGCAACACTGAAGCTTTCTTT	CASSFAGNTEAFF	TRBV12-3/TRBV12-4	TRBJ1-1	-	-
TGCGCCAGCAGCTTATTAGCGGGGGGGCCTAAAGATACGCAGTATTTT	CASSLLAGGPKDTQYF	TRBV5-1	TRBJ2-3	TRBD2	-
TGCGCCAGCAGCACGGGACAGCCCGGAGGCTATGGCTACACCTTC	CASSTGQPGGYGYTF	TRBV5-1	TRBJ1-2	TRBD1	-
TGCGCCAGCAGCTTCGATAGGGGCGAGCAGTACTTC	CASSFDRGEQYF	TRBV5-1	TRBJ2-7	-	-
TGCGCCAGCACTCCGACAGGGAACTATGGCTACACCTTC	CASTPTGNYGYTF	TRBV10-2	TRBJ1-2	TRBD1	-
TGTGCCAGCAGTTACGAGGGCTCCCGCGCTGAAGCTTTCTTT	CASSYEGSRAEAFF	TRBV6-6	TRBJ1-1	-	-